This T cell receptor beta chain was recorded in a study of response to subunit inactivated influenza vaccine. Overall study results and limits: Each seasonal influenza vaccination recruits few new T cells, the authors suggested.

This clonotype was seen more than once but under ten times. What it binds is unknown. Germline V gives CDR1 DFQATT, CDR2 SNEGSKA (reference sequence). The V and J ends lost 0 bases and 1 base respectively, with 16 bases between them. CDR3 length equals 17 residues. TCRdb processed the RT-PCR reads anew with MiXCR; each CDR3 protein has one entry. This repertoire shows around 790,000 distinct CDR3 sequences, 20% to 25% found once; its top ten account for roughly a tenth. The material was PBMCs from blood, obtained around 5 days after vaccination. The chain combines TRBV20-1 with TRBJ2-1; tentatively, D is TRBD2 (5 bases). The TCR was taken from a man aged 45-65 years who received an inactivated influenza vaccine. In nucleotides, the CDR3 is TGCAGTGCTAGAGATGGCCACGGGGTGTTATCCTACAATGAGCAGTTCTTC. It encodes CSARDGHGVLSYNEQFF.